A single sample is the source of the 8 T cell receptor beta chains below, sequenced in a study of spatial heterogeneity in lung cancer. Findings and caveats of the study: Counts that tracked tumor mutation counts were those of expanded intratumoral alpha and beta TCRs.

For these receptors, no antigen is known. TCRdb itself ran the 5' RACE reads through MiXCR, one entry per CDR3 protein. The table has approximately 1,400 distinct CDR3 sequences, about 9.4% seen once. Time point reported: sample taken at primary tumor resection. The specimen was lung tumor tissue, collected at surgery. These receptors came from a female donor with early-stage non-small cell lung cancer.

Sample share makes this clonotype medium-sized. Since it is a stray read in a library aimed at alpha chains, this beta chain has a size that is not meaningful. The V and J genes are TRBV12-3 or TRBV12-4 and TRBJ2-7; maybe TRBD1 (7 bases). Trimming took 6 bases from V and 7 from J, leaving 16 bases between them. The CDR3 covers 13 residues. The CDR3 DNA follows: TGTGCCAGCAGGCAGGGGGGATGGCATGAGCAGTACTTC. It is translated as CASRQGGWHEQYF.

Sample share makes this clonotype medium-sized (0.01 to 0.1%). Since it is a stray read in a library aimed at alpha chains, this beta chain has a size that is not meaningful. The V gene is TRBV28, the J gene TRBJ2-1; 12 bases fit TRBD2. The CDR3 spans 17 residues. Germline CDR1 MDHEN, CDR2 SYDVKM. After removal of 5 bases from V and 0 bases from J, the junction contained 5 bases not matched to a gene. The CDR3: CASSLSTSGSSYNEQFF. CDR3 in DNA: TGTGCCAGCAGTCTCTCGACTAGCGGGAGCTCCTACAATGAGCAGTTCTTC. Combining the CDR3 with reference TRBV28 and TRBJ2-1 gives the whole variable domain DVKVTQSSRYLVKRTGEKVFLECVQDMDHENMFWYRQDPGLGLRLIYFSYDVKMKEKGDIPEGYSVSREKKERFSLILESASTNQTSMYLCASSLSTSGSSYNEQFFGPGTRLTVL.

Comment on this clonotype: As an off-target read in a library built for alpha chains, this beta chain has a frequency of little significance. The chain carries TRBV4-3 and TRBJ2-3, with 7 bases identical to TRBD1. Trimming removed 11 bases from V and 7 bases from J; junction bases left unmatched: 15. Germline values: CDR1 LGHNA, CDR2 YSLEER. The CDR3 extends over 14 amino acids. For the CDR3, the DNA is TGCGCCTCCTCCCCCGGGACAGCCCGGAATACGCAGTATTTT. Encoded protein: CASSPGTARNTQYF.

This clonotype was counted at least ten times. A library prepared for alpha chains yielded this beta chain as an off-target read; its size is of little meaning. The rearrangement joins TRBV7-6 to TRBJ2-2, with no clear D. Trimming shortened V by 1 base and J by 8 bases, and 2 bases separated the two germline ends. Germline V gene sequence: CDR1 SGHVS, CDR2 FNYEAQ. The CDR3 totals 11 residues. For the CDR3, the DNA is TGTGCCAGCAGCTTAGTTGGGGAGCTGTTTTTT. Amino acids: CASSLVGELFF.

This clonotype qualifies as medium-sized. This beta chain is an unintended read in a library built for alpha chains; its size means little. This chain links TRBV10-3 with TRBJ2-7; tentative D call: TRBD2 (5 bases). Between the trimmed V and J ends, which lost 3 bases and 4 bases, there was a span of 16 bases. There are 15 residues in the CDR3. Per the germline V gene, CDR1 is ENHRY and CDR2 is SYGVKD. The CDR3 reads CAISDPRERRYEQYF. The CDR3 DNA reads as TGTGCCATCAGTGACCCGAGGGAGCGGAGGTACGAGCAGTACTTC.

For this clonotype: This may arise from a read error, as a much more abundant clone is one base away. Since the library was made to target alpha chains, this beta chain is a stray read and its abundance is not meaningful. The chain combines TRBV28 with TRBJ2-2; 7 nucleotides line up with TRBD1. V was clipped by 6 bases and J by 6 bases; unmatched bases: 10. From germline, CDR1 is MDHEN and CDR2 SYDVKM. This CDR3 is 15 amino acids long. The CDR3 DNA sequence: TGTGCCAGCAGGGCAGGGACAGAGGGGGCCGGGGAGCTGTTTTTT. It yields the protein CASRAGTEGAGELFF.

This clonotype ranks as large (0.1 to 1%). This beta chain represents an off-target read in a library built for alpha chains; its size is of limited meaning. CDR3: CASSLDQGGGYEQYF. CDR3 bases: TGTGCCAGCAGTTTAGATCAGGGCGGGGGCTACGAGCAGTACTTC. The rearrangement uses TRBV12-3 or TRBV12-4 and TRBJ2-7; 7 nucleotides align to TRBD2. The CDR3 sequence is 15 residues long. J gave up 3 bases and V 1 base, and 6 bases lay outside the gene matches.

This clonotype counts as medium-sized. As an off-target read in a library built for alpha chains, this beta chain has a frequency of little significance. The CDR3 sequence: CASKGGEGRSYEQYF. CDR3 in DNA: TGCGCCAGCAAAGGGGGGGAGGGGCGCTCCTACGAGCAGTACTTC. This sequence joins TRBV5-1 and TRBJ2-7, with D possibly TRBD2 on 7 matching bases. V lost 6 bases and J 0 bases, leaving 16 bases between the germline ends. The CDR3 totals 15 residues. Germline-derived CDR1 and CDR2 are SGHRS and YFSETQ.